This T cell receptor (beta chain) was obtained from a study of CD8 T cells in Susac syndrome. Study-wide background: When their blood was taken, the Susac syndrome patients had either not yet had any therapy, were taking corticosteroids, or were taking intravenous immunoglobulin alone.

V trimming: 5 bases; J trimming: 8 bases; junction bases outside the gene matches: 10. Germline CDR1 is SEHNR and CDR2 is FQNEAQ (reference sequence). The CDR3 has 17 amino acids. Roughly 0.45 to 1 ug RNA was reverse transcribed with random hexamers. MiXCR, run by TCRdb on the immunoSEQ multiplex PCR reads, gives a single entry per CDR3 protein. The table includes about 100,000 distinct CDR3 sequences, about 95% detected once. The specimen sequenced was CD8+ T cells from PBMCs. The chain is built from TRBV7-9 and TRBJ2-1; TRBD2 agrees at 15 bases. The TCR sequence derives from a human donor with Susac syndrome. CDR3 coding DNA: TGTGCCAGCAGCAAAAGGACTAGCGGGGGGGCCGGGGATGAGCAGTTCTTC. Residues: CASSKRTSGGAGDEQFF.